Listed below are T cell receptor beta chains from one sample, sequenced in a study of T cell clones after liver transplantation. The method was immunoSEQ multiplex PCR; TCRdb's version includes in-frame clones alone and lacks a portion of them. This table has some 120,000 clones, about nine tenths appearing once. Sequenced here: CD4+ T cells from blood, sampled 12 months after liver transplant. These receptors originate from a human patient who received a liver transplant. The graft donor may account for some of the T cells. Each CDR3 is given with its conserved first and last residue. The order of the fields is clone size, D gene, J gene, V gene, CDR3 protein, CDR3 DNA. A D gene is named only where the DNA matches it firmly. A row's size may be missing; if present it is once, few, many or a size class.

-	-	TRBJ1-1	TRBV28	CASSLGYSMNTEAFF	TGTGCCAGCAGTTTAGGTTACAGCATGAACACTGAAGCTTTCTTT
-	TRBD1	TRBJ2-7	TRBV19	CASSIDIQGYEQYF	TGTGCCAGTAGTATAGATATACAGGGGTACGAGCAGTACTTC
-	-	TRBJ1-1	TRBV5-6	CASSRGRGQVNTEAFF	TGTGCCAGCAGCCGGGGTAGGGGCCAGGTGAACACTGAAGCTTTCTTT
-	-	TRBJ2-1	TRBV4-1	CASSQDNPAAHNEQFF	TGCGCCAGCAGCCAAGATAACCCCGCGGCCCACAATGAGCAGTTCTTC
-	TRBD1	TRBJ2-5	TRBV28	CASSSAGTGEETQYF	TGTGCCAGCAGTTCGGCCGGGACAGGGGAAGAGACCCAGTACTTC
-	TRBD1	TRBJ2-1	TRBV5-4	CASSLGDRGTVREQFF	TGTGCCAGCAGCTTAGGGGACAGGGGAACTGTCCGTGAGCAGTTCTTC
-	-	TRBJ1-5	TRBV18	CASSPERTKPQHF	TGTGCCAGCTCACCGGAAAGGACAAAGCCCCAGCATTTT
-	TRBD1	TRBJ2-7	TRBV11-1	CASSLGTGSYEQYF	TGTGCCAGCAGCTTGGGGACAGGGTCTTACGAGCAGTACTTC
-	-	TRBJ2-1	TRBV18	CASSAGRDSEQFF	TGTGCCAGCAGTGCAGGCAGGGACTCAGAGCAGTTCTTC
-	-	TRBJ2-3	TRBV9	CASSVVQGQTDTQYF	TGTGCCAGCAGCGTAGTGCAGGGCCAGACAGATACGCAGTATTTT
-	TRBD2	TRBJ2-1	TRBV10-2	CASKDLAGTYNEQFF	TGCGCCAGCAAGGACCTAGCGGGCACCTACAATGAGCAGTTCTTC
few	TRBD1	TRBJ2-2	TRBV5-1	CASSPRQGTGELFF	TGCGCCAGCAGCCCCCGACAGGGCACCGGGGAGCTGTTTTTT
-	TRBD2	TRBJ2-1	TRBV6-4	CASSERSLADEQFF	TGTGCCAGCAGTGAAAGATCACTAGCGGATGAGCAGTTCTTC
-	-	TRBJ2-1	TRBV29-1	CSVEEGRGSSYNEQFF	TGCAGCGTTGAAGAAGGGAGGGGGAGCTCCTACAATGAGCAGTTCTTC
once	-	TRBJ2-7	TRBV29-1	CRGFRDTRSYEQYF	TGCAGGGGATTCCGGGACACACGCTCCTACGAGCAGTACTTC
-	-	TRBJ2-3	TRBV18	CASSPDAGRTDTQYF	TGTGCCAGCTCACCGGACGCCGGTAGGACAGATACGCAGTATTTT
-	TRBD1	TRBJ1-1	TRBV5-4	CASSLDRMNTEAFF	TGTGCCAGCAGCCTGGACAGGATGAACACTGAAGCTTTCTTT
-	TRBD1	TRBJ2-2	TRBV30	CAWRLDRGYTGELFF	TGTGCCTGGAGGCTGGACAGGGGATACACCGGGGAGCTGTTTTTT
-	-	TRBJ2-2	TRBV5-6	CASSSDGTLDTGELFF	TGTGCCAGCAGTTCGGACGGGACACTCGACACCGGGGAGCTGTTTTTT
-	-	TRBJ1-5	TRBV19	CASSTGQSYNQPQHF	TGTGCCAGTAGTACCGGACAGTCTTACAATCAGCCCCAGCATTTT
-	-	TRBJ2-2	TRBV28	CASSLHLGGNTGELFF	TGTGCCAGCAGTTTGCATTTGGGGGGGAACACCGGGGAGCTGTTTTTT
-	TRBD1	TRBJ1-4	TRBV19	CASSVGQGTNEKLFF	TGTGCCAGTAGTGTGGGACAGGGCACTAATGAAAAACTGTTTTTT
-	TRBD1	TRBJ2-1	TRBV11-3	CASSTRDRGPFNNEQFF	TGTGCCAGCAGCACCCGAGACAGGGGGCCTTTCAACAATGAGCAGTTCTTC
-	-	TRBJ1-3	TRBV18	CASSPAVSGNTIYF	TGTGCCAGCTCACCAGCGGTCTCTGGAAACACCATATATTTT
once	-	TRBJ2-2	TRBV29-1	CSVVLTGRDTGELFF	TGCAGCGTTGTCCTCACGGGGCGCGACACCGGGGAGCTGTTTTTT
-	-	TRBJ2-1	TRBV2	CASSSPRSGPSSYNEQFF	TGTGCCAGCAGTTCCCCCCGCAGCGGGCCTTCCTCCTACAATGAGCAGTTCTTC
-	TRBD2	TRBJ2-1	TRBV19	CASSRVGREGYNEQFF	TGTGCCAGTAGTAGGGTCGGGAGGGAAGGTTACAATGAGCAGTTCTTC
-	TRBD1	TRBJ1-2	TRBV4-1	CASSSLWLGGVGYTF	TGCGCCAGCAGCTCCCTTTGGTTAGGGGGCGTGGGCTACACCTTC
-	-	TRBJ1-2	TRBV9	CASSVAASGGYTF	TGTGCCAGCAGCGTAGCGGCCTCTGGAGGCTACACCTTC
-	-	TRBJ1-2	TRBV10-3	CAISGAGTGYGYTF	TGTGCCATCAGTGGAGCCGGGACTGGCTATGGCTACACCTTC
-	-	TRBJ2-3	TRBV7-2	CASSLDRVSTDTQYF	TGTGCCAGCAGCTTAGACAGGGTTAGCACAGATACGCAGTATTTT
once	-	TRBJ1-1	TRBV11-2	CASSSNGDTEAFF	TGTGCCAGCAGCTCGAACGGGGACACTGAAGCTTTCTTT
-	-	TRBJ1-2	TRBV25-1	CASSEHGVLDYGYTF	TGTGCCAGCAGTGAACACGGGGTGTTGGACTATGGCTACACCTTC
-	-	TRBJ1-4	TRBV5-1	CASSLSLNEKLFF	TGCGCCAGCAGCTTGTCCCTTAATGAAAAACTGTTTTTT
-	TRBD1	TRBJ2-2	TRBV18	CASSPPTGGNTGELFF	TGTGCCAGCTCACCACCCACAGGGGGCAACACCGGGGAGCTGTTTTTT
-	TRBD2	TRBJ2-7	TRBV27	CASSLTSGRAYEQYF	TGTGCCAGCAGTTTGACTAGCGGGAGGGCCTACGAGCAGTACTTC
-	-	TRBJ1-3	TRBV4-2	CASSPPGRSSGNTIYF	TGTGCCAGCAGCCCCCCGGGCCGGAGCTCTGGAAACACCATATATTTT
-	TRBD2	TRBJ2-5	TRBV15	CATSLAGVGTQYF	TGTGCCACGTCACTAGCGGGAGTAGGGACCCAGTACTTC
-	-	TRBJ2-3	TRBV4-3	CASSQERTLPQYF	TGCGCCAGCAGCCAAGAACGGACGCTTCCGCAGTATTTT
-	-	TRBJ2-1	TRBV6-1	CASSAIESSYNEQFF	TGTGCCAGCAGTGCCATAGAGAGCTCCTACAATGAGCAGTTCTTC
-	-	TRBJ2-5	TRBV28	CASIGGVEGRTQYF	TGTGCCAGCATTGGAGGAGTGGAGGGGAGGACCCAGTACTTC
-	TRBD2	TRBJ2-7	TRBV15	CATSRDAPLLAGLNEQYF	TGTGCCACCAGCAGAGATGCTCCTCTACTAGCGGGACTCAACGAGCAGTACTTC
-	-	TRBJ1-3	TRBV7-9	CASSLALGRGMDTIYF	TGTGCCAGCAGCTTAGCGCTGGGGCGAGGGATGGACACCATATATTTT
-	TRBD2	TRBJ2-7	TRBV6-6	CASSFLAGDYNEQYF	TGTGCCAGCAGTTTCTTAGCGGGAGATTATAACGAGCAGTACTTC
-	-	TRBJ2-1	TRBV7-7	CASSYGRLNEQFF	TGTGCCAGCAGCTACGGACGGCTCAATGAGCAGTTCTTC
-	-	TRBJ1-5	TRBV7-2	CASSLVGRSEPQHF	TGTGCCAGCAGCTTAGTAGGCAGGTCAGAGCCCCAGCATTTT
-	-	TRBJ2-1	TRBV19	CASSYNLDWMRYNEQFF	TGTGCCAGTAGCTACAACCTCGACTGGATGCGTTACAATGAGCAGTTCTTC
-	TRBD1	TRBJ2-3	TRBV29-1	CSVDRGVDTQYF	TGCAGCGTAGACAGGGGGGTAGATACGCAGTATTTT
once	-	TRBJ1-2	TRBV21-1	CASSKTRGREEGGFRYGYTF	TGTGCCAGCAGCAAAACAAGAGGACGGGAGGAGGGAGGGTTTAGATATGGCTACACCTTC
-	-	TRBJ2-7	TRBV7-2	CASSATHYEQYF	TGTGCCAGCAGCGCTACCCACTACGAGCAGTACTTC
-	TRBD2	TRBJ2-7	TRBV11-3	CAGSGRASSFGLPEQYF	TGTGCCGGAAGCGGGAGGGCCTCAAGTTTCGGGCTTCCCGAGCAGTACTTC
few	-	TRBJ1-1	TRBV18	CASSQLGTEAFF	TGTGCCAGCTCACAACTAGGCACTGAAGCTTTCTTT
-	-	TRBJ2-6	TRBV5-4	CASSAGVIGDLFSGANVLTF	TGTGCCAGCAGCGCTGGAGTTATTGGGGATCTTTTTTCGGGGGCCAACGTCCTGACTTTC